This entry lists 29 T cell receptor beta chains sequenced from one sample in a study of T cell changes during pregnancy in multiple sclerosis (dated by TCRdb to between 2018 and 2020). The library was obtained by the immunoSEQ multiplex PCR assay. TCRdb re-hosts the immuneACCESS table, in-frame sequences only. Its copies lack some clones; in the studies checked, an unresolved V gene accounts for under half of them, and the cause for the rest is not known. For this sample the table gives just under 65,000 clones, of which about 96% were detected only once. The top ten clonotypes cover 2% to 2.5% of the sample. The sample consisted of CD8+ T cells from peripheral blood mononuclear cells, taken after pregnancy. The receptors were sampled from a female donor with multiple sclerosis, enrolled in a pregnancy study.

The chain has TRBV9 and TRBJ2-5; 8 nucleotides agree with TRBD2. Trimming took 0 bases from V and 5 from J; bases not matched to a gene: 9. The CDR3 length is 16 residues. Germline V gene data show CDR1 as SGDLS and CDR2 as YYNGEE. Written as DNA, the CDR3 is TGTGCCAGCAGCGTAGCTCGGGAGGGGTTGAGGGAGACCCAGTACTTC. Protein: CASSVAREGLRETQYF.

In this sample, this clone turned up once. The genes are TRBV19 and TRBJ2-1, with 10 bases lining up with TRBD1. Germline CDR1 reads LNHDA; CDR2 reads SQIVND (reference sequence). J gave up 0 bases and V 5 bases, and 10 bases lay outside the gene matches. There are 18 residues in the CDR3. The CDR3 DNA is TGTGCCAGTAGTCCGGGACAGGGGTCGCCAAGCTCCTACAATGAGCAGTTCTTC. It codes for CASSPGQGSPSSYNEQFF. Combining the CDR3 with reference TRBV19 and TRBJ2-1 gives the whole variable domain DGGITQSPKYLFRKEGQNVTLSCEQNLNHDAMYWYRQDPGQGLRLIYYSQIVNDFQKGDIAEGYSVSREKKESFPLTVTSAQKNPTAFYLCASSPGQGSPSSYNEQFFGPGTRLTVL.

The chain is built from TRBV5-1 and TRBJ1-2; 7 nucleotides agree with TRBD1. There are 12 residues in the CDR3. The germline gives CDR1 SGHRS, CDR2 YFSETQ. V dropped 5 bases and J dropped 6; count of bases not matched to a gene: 4. This CDR3 reads CASRSDRDGYTF. DNA for the CDR3: TGCGCCAGCAGATCCGACAGGGATGGCTACACCTTC.

This clone showed up just once. The chain links TRBV28 to TRBJ1-2; 9 bases match TRBD1. Trimming removed 5 bases from V and 9 bases from J; junction bases left unmatched: 16. Germline-derived CDR1 and CDR2 are MDHEN and SYDVKM. The CDR3 is made up of 16 amino acids. CDR3 sequence (DNA): TGTGCCAGCAGTCCCGCCGGGACAGGGCTCCTTTATAGCTACACCTTC. Translation gives CASSPAGTGLLYSYTF.

This chain connects TRBV5-1 to TRBJ2-1, with 7 bases identical to TRBD1. Germline CDR1 reads SGHRS; CDR2 reads YFSETQ. V lost 2 bases and J lost 1; bases outside the gene matches: 6. The CDR3 runs 16 residues. CDR3 sequence: CASSFFGTESYNEQFF. CDR3 nucleotide sequence: TGCGCCAGCAGCTTCTTCGGGACAGAGTCCTACAATGAGCAGTTCTTC.

The V and J genes are TRBV5-1 and TRBJ1-2, with TRBD1 matching 8 bases. V lost 4 bases to trimming and J lost 1 base; unmatched junction nucleotides: 9. This CDR3 is 16 amino acids long. Germline-derived CDR1 and CDR2 are SGHRS and YFSETQ. The CDR3: CASSPTPDRVNYGYTF. In nucleotides, the CDR3 is TGCGCCAGCAGCCCGACCCCGGACAGGGTTAACTATGGCTACACCTTC.

The rearrangement links TRBV5-6 to TRBJ1-1; D call uncertain. The V end was cut by 6 bases, the J end by 5 bases, with 17 bases between. The CDR3 consists of 14 residues. Germline CDR1 reads SGHDT; CDR2 reads YYEEEE. CDR3 residues: CASTPGVGGTEAFF. The DNA of the CDR3 is TGTGCCAGCACCCCCGGGGTTGGAGGGACTGAAGCTTTCTTT. Complete variable domain (other parts from reference TRBV5-6 and TRBJ1-1): DAGVTQSPTHLIKTRGQQVTLRCSPKSGHDTVSWYQQALGQGPQFIFQYYEEEERQRGNFPDRFSGHQFPNYSSELNVNALLLGDSALYLCASTPGVGGTEAFFGQGTRLTVV.

The J gene is TRBJ2-1, the V gene TRBV19; tentative D call: TRBD2 (5 bases). The ends were cut back, 3 bases at V and 8 bases at J, with 8 bases in the middle. Germline assignment: CDR1 LNHDA and CDR2 SQIVND (reference sequence). This CDR3 has 12 amino acids. DNA for the CDR3: TGTGCCAGTAGTATTGGTAGCGATGAGCAGTTCTTC. This translates into CASSIGSDEQFF. Full variable domain (remainder filled in from reference TRBV19 and TRBJ2-1): DGGITQSPKYLFRKEGQNVTLSCEQNLNHDAMYWYRQDPGQGLRLIYYSQIVNDFQKGDIAEGYSVSREKKESFPLTVTSAQKNPTAFYLCASSIGSDEQFFGPGTRLTVL.

The chain carries TRBV5-6 and TRBJ1-5; the D is unclear. Germline V lookup: CDR1 SGHDT, CDR2 YYEEEE. This CDR3 comprises 13 residues. The V gene lost 0 bases and the J gene lost 6 bases, with 7 bases spanning the gap. The CDR3 sequence is CASSLAGSQPQHF. The CDR3 region has the DNA TGTGCCAGCAGCTTGGCGGGGAGTCAGCCCCAGCATTTT.

J is TRBJ1-2 and V is TRBV7-9, with 9 bases matching TRBD1. The CDR3 has 15 residues. With V trimmed by 5 bases and J by 2 bases, 6 bases remained unmatched. The V gene's germline CDR1 is SEHNR and CDR2 FQNEAQ (reference sequence). In nucleotides, the CDR3 is TGTGCCAGCAGCACACAGGGACAGGGCAACTATGGCTACACCTTC. It yields the protein CASSTQGQGNYGYTF. Variable domain in full (rest from reference TRBV7-9 and TRBJ1-2): DTGVSQNPRHKITKRGQNVTFRCDPISEHNRLYWYRQTLGQGPEFLTYFQNEAQLEKSRLLSDRFSAERPKGSFSTLEIQRTEQGDSAMYLCASSTQGQGNYGYTFGSGTRLTVV.

This chain links TRBV5-1 with TRBJ2-7, with TRBD2 matching over 11 bases. The CDR3 spans 15 residues. CDR1 is SGHRS, CDR2 YFSETQ, per germline. V was clipped by 2 bases and J by 0 bases; unmatched bases: 1. Written as DNA, the CDR3 is TGCGCCAGCAGCTTAACTAGCGGGAGCTCCTACGAGCAGTACTTC. This codes for CASSLTSGSSYEQYF.

The gene calls are TRBV29-1 and TRBJ2-2; D is perhaps TRBD1 (6 bases). The CDR3 sequence is 12 residues long. The V gene lost 7 bases and the J gene lost 6 bases, with 12 bases spanning the gap. The germline V gene encodes CDR1 SQVTM and CDR2 ANQGSEA. Here the CDR3 DNA reads TGCAGCGCAACAGGGATAGCCGGGGAGCTGTTTTTT. This translates into CSATGIAGELFF.

The V gene is TRBV14, the J gene TRBJ1-1; 8 positions match TRBD1. The germline gives CDR1 SGHDN, CDR2 FVKESK. The J segment lost 5 bases and the V segment lost 4 bases, leaving 6 bases of the junction unmatched. The length of the CDR3 is 14 residues. CDR3 bases: TGTGCCAGCAGCCCCATCACAGGGGGAACTGAAGCTTTCTTT. Translating gives CASSPITGGTEAFF.

The V and J genes are TRBV28 and TRBJ2-3; 9 bases map to TRBD2. CDR1 is MDHEN and CDR2 is SYDVKM in the germline V gene. CDR3 length: 20 amino acids. Losses at the gene ends were 3 bases for V and 4 bases for J; bases not matched to a gene: 20. The CDR3 DNA reads TGTGCCAGCAGTTTTTCCTTGACTAGCGGTGACAGGGCCGAAGCAGATACGCAGTATTTT. Amino acids: CASSFSLTSGDRAEADTQYF.

The chain combines TRBV2 with TRBJ2-1, with TRBD2 matching over 7 bases. Germline CDR1 and CDR2: SNHLY and FYNNEI. This CDR3 has 15 amino acids. V lost 4 bases and J lost 4; bases outside the gene matches: 7. The CDR3 here is CASSASGGLYNEQFF. CDR3 DNA: TGTGCCAGCAGTGCTTCGGGGGGACTTTACAATGAGCAGTTCTTC.

The chain links TRBV7-9 to TRBJ1-1; D gene ambiguous. The CDR3 length is 15 residues. Between the trimmed V and J ends, which lost 5 bases and 4 bases, there was a span of 17 bases. From germline, CDR1 is SEHNR and CDR2 FQNEAQ (reference sequence). The CDR3 is CASSPVAGAGTEAFF. CDR3 bases: TGTGCCAGCAGCCCCGTGGCAGGCGCAGGCACTGAAGCTTTCTTT.

V and J are TRBV7-2 and TRBJ1-4; 7 nucleotides match TRBD1. Trimming took 1 base from V and 8 from J; bases not matched to a gene: 7. This CDR3 contains 15 residues. CDR1 SGHTA and CDR2 FQGNSA come from the germline V gene. The CDR3 nucleotides are TGTGCCAGCAGCTTAGGAGTAGGGGGCGGGGAAAAACTGTTTTTT. This encodes CASSLGVGGGEKLFF. Together with reference TRBV7-2 and TRBJ1-4, the CDR3 gives the full variable domain: GAGVSQSPSNKVTEKGKDVELRCDPISGHTALYWYRQSLGQGLEFLIYFQGNSAPDKSGLPSDRFSAERTGGSVSTLTIQRTQQEDSAVYLCASSLGVGGGEKLFFGSGTQLSVL.

This rearrangement joins TRBV15 to TRBJ2-7, with 8 bases that match TRBD1. The V gene end was trimmed by 3 bases and the J gene end by 0 bases; junction bases not matched to a gene: 4. There are 15 residues in the CDR3. Germline V gene lookup returns CDR1 LNHNV and CDR2 YYDKDF (reference sequence). CDR3 loop: CATSRGQASSYEQYF. The CDR3, as DNA: TGTGCCACCAGCAGGGGACAGGCCAGCTCCTACGAGCAGTACTTC.

This chain links TRBV5-4 with TRBJ2-2, with D possibly TRBD1 on 5 matching bases. V lost 0 bases to trimming and J lost 0 bases, with 6 bases between them. Per the germline V gene, CDR1 is SGHNT and CDR2 is YYREEE (reference sequence). This CDR3 is built from 15 residues. The CDR3 region is CASSLGTTNTGELFF. The DNA for the CDR3 is TGTGCCAGCAGCTTGGGGACAACGAACACCGGGGAGCTGTTTTTT.

The chain has TRBV19 and TRBJ2-7, with 15 positions matching TRBD2. V shed 3 bases, J shed 0 bases, and the junction held 12 bases outside the gene matches. The CDR3 is made up of 20 amino acids. CDR1 is LNHDA, CDR2 SQIVND, per germline (reference sequence). CDR3 bases: TGTGCCAGTAGTATTGGACTAGCGGGAGGGCTAATCCTCAGCTCCTACGAGCAGTACTTC. It specifies CASSIGLAGGLILSSYEQYF.

V usage is TRBV28 and J usage is TRBJ2-7, with D tentatively TRBD1 (5 bases). CDR3 length equals 13 residues. Germline loops: CDR1 MDHEN, CDR2 SYDVKM. V was clipped by 5 bases and J by 5 bases, with 13 bases between them. This CDR3 reads CASSPLRVNEQYF. The CDR3 DNA sequence: TGTGCCAGCAGTCCTCTCAGGGTAAACGAGCAGTACTTC.

The chain uses TRBV2 and TRBJ1-2; no reliable D call. Trimming shortened V by 8 bases and J by 10 bases, and 11 bases separated the two germline ends. The germline V gene encodes CDR1 SNHLY and CDR2 FYNNEI. The CDR3 runs 10 residues. Here the CDR3 reads CASGPGNYTF. In DNA, the CDR3 is TGTGCCAGCGGACCGGGGAACTACACCTTC.

This clone appeared a single time. This chain joins TRBV18 and TRBJ1-3; possibly TRBD1 for D (5 bases). This CDR3 comprises 16 residues. Trimming stripped 3 bases from V and 1 base from J, with 13 bases between. Germline CDR1 and CDR2: KGHSH and LQKENI. CDR3: CASSPTGEGSGNTIYF. The CDR3 DNA is TGTGCCAGCTCACCCACGGGGGAGGGTTCTGGAAACACCATATATTTT.

The chain joins TRBV5-1 to TRBJ2-1, with 12 nucleotides matching TRBD2. This CDR3 spans 15 amino acids. Germline CDR1 reads SGHRS; CDR2 reads YFSETQ. Trimming at V came to 2 bases and at J to 9 bases, leaving 6 bases not matched to a gene. The CDR3 here is CASSFRLAGEGEQFF. The CDR3 region has the DNA TGCGCCAGCAGCTTCAGACTAGCGGGAGAGGGTGAGCAGTTCTTC. Based on the CDR3 plus reference TRBV5-1 and TRBJ2-1, the full variable domain is KAGVTQTPRYLIKTRGQQVTLSCSPISGHRSVSWYQQTPGQGLQFLFEYFSETQRNKGNFPGRFSGRQFSNSRSEMNVSTLELGDSALYLCASSFRLAGEGEQFFGPGTRLTVL.

In regard to this clone: A read error may produce the germline difference seen at one junction end. V is TRBV2 and J is TRBJ2-7; D is perhaps TRBD2 (5 bases). The germline CDR1 and CDR2 sequences are SNHLY and FYNNEI. The CDR3 has 12 amino acids. The CDR3 sequence: CASAGETVGADF. CDR3 coding DNA: TGTGCCAGCGCTGGGGAGACTGTGGGAGCCGACTTC.

The chain combines TRBV19 with TRBJ1-2, with no clear D. Per germline, CDR1 LNHDA and CDR2 SQIVND (reference sequence). The CDR3 runs 15 residues. V dropped 5 bases and J dropped 1 base, with 14 bases sitting between them. The CDR3 DNA is TGTGCCAGTAGTCCTATTGTCGAGATTAACTATGGCTACACCTTC. Protein product: CASSPIVEINYGYTF.

This chain links TRBV27 with TRBJ2-3, with 7 positions matching TRBD1. Germline V gives CDR1 MNHEY, CDR2 SMNVEV (reference sequence). V gave up 6 bases and J gave up 4 bases; unmatched junction bases: 10. The CDR3 sequence is 15 residues long. The CDR3 protein is CASSILPQGADTQYF. CDR3 coding DNA: TGTGCCAGCAGCATACTCCCGCAGGGGGCAGATACGCAGTATTTT.

The V gene is TRBV28, the J gene TRBJ2-7, with D unclear. Germline V gives CDR1 MDHEN, CDR2 SYDVKM. The CDR3 contains 13 residues. V was pared by 4 bases and J by 1 base, with 8 bases between. DNA for the CDR3: TGTGCCAGCAGTTCTGACACTTCCTACGAGCAGTACTTC. It translates to CASSSDTSYEQYF.

As concerns this clone: A read error may explain this, as a much larger clone is one base away. Other DNA sequences in this sample translate to the same CDR3. The chain employs TRBV27 and TRBJ2-7, with 8 nucleotides matching TRBD2. CDR1 and CDR2 (germline): MNHEY, SMNVEV (reference sequence). The CDR3 covers 15 residues. The CDR3 DNA is TGTGCCAGCAGTACAAAACTAGCGGAGGCCTACGAGCAGTATTTC. Protein: CASSTKLAEAYEQYF.